This TCR beta chain was obtained from a study of T cells in Graves' hyperthyroidism and ophthalmopathy. General study results and limits: Appearing also in blood were most of the thyroid clonotypes expanded above 0.001. Stable hyperthyroidism was told apart from ophthalmopathy by a model built on 13 V-J features. Before onset, ophthalmopathy was predicted by the model a median approximately 6.7 months earlier.

CDR1 is LNHNV and CDR2 is YYDKDF in the germline V gene (reference sequence). This CDR3 contains 17 residues. V was pared by 3 bases and J by 6 bases, with 11 bases of the junction left unmatched. Used for diagnoses were clinical symptoms, serum thyroxine and TRAb, thyroid ultrasound and orbital computed tomography. A note on this clonotype: No antigen is known for it.

Amplification targeted TCR beta CDR3 regions from RNA transcripts. The study used the HTBI primer set for a first-round RT-PCR of the TCR CDR3. TCRdb re-called the multiplex PCR reads with MiXCR, one entry per CDR3 protein. The sample has 660,000 or so distinct CDR3 sequences, 45% seen once; the top ten hold about 7.7%. The V gene is TRBV15, the J gene TRBJ2-5, with 12 bases identical to TRBD1. Sequenced: peripheral blood or thyroid tissue (not recorded which). The receptor was isolated from an adult man with Graves' disease, either hyperthyroidism or ophthalmopathy (not recorded which). The CDR3 here is CATSSAGQGASMKTQYF. CDR3 nucleotides: TGTGCCACCAGCAGTGCGGGACAGGGGGCGTCGATGAAGACCCAGTACTTC.